This TCR beta chain emerged from a study of CD8 T cells in Susac syndrome. Overall study results and limits: The study recognized that the number of individuals in its TCR sequencing and HLA analysis was relatively small.

A note on this clonotype: As yet, its antigen is unknown.

CD8+ and CD4+ T cells from blood underwent TCR beta sequencing, which was carried out in a high-throughput format. Negative isolation was applied to CD8+ and CD4+ T cells, and FACS enrichment was applied to TEMRA cells. RNA in amounts of roughly 0.45 to 1 ug was reverse transcribed with random hexamers. Amplification of TCR beta CDR3 by immunoSEQ multiplex PCR spanned 54 Vbeta and 13 Jbeta. Each CDR3 protein is one row after TCRdb ran MiXCR on the immunoSEQ multiplex PCR reads. The repertoire holds about 250,000 distinct CDR3 sequences, with around 93% as singletons. Germline CDR1 reads SGHRS; CDR2 reads YFSETQ. V was clipped by 0 bases and J by 7 bases, with 10 bases between them. The CDR3 contains 14 residues.

J is TRBJ2-2 and V is TRBV5-1, with no clear D. The sample taken for sequencing was CD4+ T cells from PBMCs. The clonotype was recovered from a human donor with multiple sclerosis. CDR3 amino acids: CASSLAGLNGELFF. Written as DNA, the CDR3 is TGCGCCAGCAGCTTGGCCGGGCTGAACGGGGAGCTGTTTTTT.